These 2 T cell receptor beta chains were all obtained from the same sample, sequenced in a study of Graves' ophthalmopathy and Graves' hyperthyroidism. RNA transcripts served as template for amplifying TCR beta CDR3 sequences. First-round RT-PCR with HTBI primers preceded a second-round multiplex PCR. TCRdb processed the multiplex PCR reads anew with MiXCR; each CDR3 protein has one entry. In the table there are about half a million distinct CDR3 sequences, approximately 15% of which are singletons. The sequenced material came from blood. The source of these receptors is a woman in her 30s with Graves' ophthalmopathy.

In this sample, this clonotype turned up many times. The rearrangement links TRBV2 to TRBJ1-2; TRBD1 matches 8 bases. Germline lookup yields CDR1 SNHLY and CDR2 FYNNEI. V lost 4 bases, J lost 5 bases, and 3 bases stayed unmatched. This CDR3 is built from 13 residues. CDR3 bases: TGTGCCAGCAGTGGTACAGGGGGGTATGGCTACACCTTC. Amino acids: CASSGTGGYGYTF.

This clonotype showed up just a few times. A single base separates this from a much larger clone, so it may be a read error. V and J are TRBV6-1 and TRBJ1-2; D remains unclear. Germline CDR1 MNHNS, CDR2 SASEGT. Trimming pared 4 bases from V and 5 bases from J, leaving 14 bases between. CDR3 size: 14 residues. The DNA for the CDR3 is TGTGCCAGCAGTGGAGACTTCATTCTTTATGGCTACACCTTC. This codes for CASSGDFILYGYTF.